The entry that follows covers one T cell receptor beta chain sequence. Its antigen is currently unknown. Unmatched junction bases numbered 3, after V lost 4 bases and J lost 4 bases. This CDR3 is built from 14 residues. Germline loops: CDR1 MGHRA, CDR2 YSYEKL. The entry originates in a study of cytomegalovirus exposure and HLA in healthy donors. Regarding the study as a whole: Among the CMV-associated chains, a few were confirmed in vitro as specific for CMV antigens. Follow-up analysis seemed to connect common viral pathogens with several of the most significant clusters identified.

The study ran its PCR with 60 Vbeta and 13 Jbeta primers. Profiled with immunoSEQ multiplex PCR; TCRdb holds only in-frame clones, not every one. In total, the table holds some 140,000 clones. The chain recombines TRBV4-1 with TRBJ2-5; TRBD2 matches 10 bases. This receptor was obtained from an older woman in good health and CMV-seronegative. What was sequenced was PBMCs. The CDR3 here is CASSRSGGGETQYF. The CDR3 bases are TGCGCCAGCAGCCGAAGCGGGGGGGGAGAGACCCAGTACTTC.